This T cell receptor (beta chain) was profiled in a study of cytomegalovirus exposure and HLA in healthy donors. Findings and limits, study-wide: Association of a missense DCLRE1C variant with TCR beta V- and J-gene trimming was reported in a later analysis.

Use of 60 Vbeta and 13 Jbeta primers characterized the PCR. TCRdb's copy holds only in-frame clones and misses some; the assay was immunoSEQ multiplex PCR. The listing records 200,000 or so clones. Germline loops: CDR1 WNHNN, CDR2 SYGVQD (reference sequence). V lost 2 bases, J lost 3 bases, and 19 bases lay in between. The CDR3 runs to 17 residues. Concerning this clone: Its antigen remains unknown.

The receptor was isolated from a girl under 10 years old in good health and CMV-seropositive. This chain connects TRBV10-1 to TRBJ2-5, with D tentatively TRBD2 (6 bases). The sequenced sample was PBMCs. The DNA for the CDR3 is TGCGCCAGCAGTGAGCCCCGGTGGTCGGAGGGAGAAGAGACCCAGTACTTC. As protein: CASSEPRWSEGEETQYF.